Each of the 9 T cell receptor beta chains below was sequenced from the same sample in a study of shared clonotypes between healthy human individuals. The assay was immunoSEQ multiplex PCR, and TCRdb's table has in-frame clones only and misses some. This table has some 1.1 million clones, roughly 77% appearing once. Sequenced input: memory CD4+ T cells from PBMCs. As to subset: CD45RA-negative fraction. These receptors all stem from a man in his late teens or twenties in good health. Some clones in this sample may be carry-over from other donors' samples.

CDR3: CASSDGGYNSPLHF. The CDR3 coding sequence is TGTGCCAGCAGTGACGGGGGTTACAATTCACCCCTCCACTTT. The V and J genes are TRBV25-1 and TRBJ1-6; maybe TRBD1 (5 bases). The germline V gene has CDR1 MGHDK and CDR2 SYGVNS. This CDR3 region has 14 residues. Trimming cost V 3 bases and J 7 bases, with 10 bases left between them.

The gene calls are TRBV6-6 and TRBJ2-5; 8 nucleotides match TRBD1. V was pared by 2 bases and J by 3 bases, with 8 bases of the junction left unmatched. Per the germline V gene, CDR1 is MNHNY and CDR2 is SVGAGI (reference sequence). The CDR3 covers 16 residues. The CDR3 region is CASSYTRRQGKETQYF. DNA of the CDR3: TGTGCCAGCAGTTACACCCGTAGACAGGGGAAAGAGACCCAGTACTTC.

The chain carries TRBV4-1 and TRBJ1-4; D might be TRBD1 (6 bases). Germline V gene data show CDR1 as MGHRA and CDR2 as YSYEKL. CDR3 length equals 18 residues. The ends were cut back, 5 bases at V and 0 bases at J, with 19 bases in the middle. The DNA of the CDR3 is TGCGCCAGCAGCGTATACAGTATGGGGGGGCCAACTAATGAAAAACTGTTTTTT. Translating gives CASSVYSMGGPTNEKLFF.

This sequence joins TRBV2 and TRBJ2-4; 10 bases agree with TRBD2. The CDR3 contains 14 residues. The J segment lost 8 bases and the V segment lost 6 bases, leaving 7 bases of the junction unmatched. The germline V gene has CDR1 SNHLY and CDR2 FYNNEI. CDR3 sequence reads: CASRDASGSYIQYF. The CDR3 DNA reads as TGTGCCAGCAGGGATGCTAGCGGGAGTTACATTCAGTACTTC.

The rearrangement links TRBV11-2 to TRBJ2-1, with 9 bases aligning to TRBD2. This CDR3 contains 16 residues. Germline CDR1 SGHAT, CDR2 FQNNGV. The V segment lost 1 base and the J segment 4 bases; nucleotides outside the gene matches: 5. The CDR3 protein is CASSLGTSAQYNEQFF. The CDR3 DNA reads TGTGCCAGCAGCTTAGGGACTAGCGCGCAGTACAATGAGCAGTTCTTC.

A single count supports this clone. This sequence joins TRBV11-3 and TRBJ2-7; TRBD2 might be the D (5 bases). Trimming left V 4 bases short and J 5 bases short, with 12 bases between. Germline V gene sequence: CDR1 SGHNT, CDR2 YENEEA. The CDR3 contains 13 residues. The CDR3 bases are TGTGCCAGCAGCTCGTCCGAGGAGGACGAGCAGTACTTC. It specifies CASSSSEEDEQYF.

The V call is TRBV5-1, the J call TRBJ1-2; D is unclear. The CDR3 sequence is 14 residues long. Germline assignment: CDR1 SGHRS and CDR2 YFSETQ. V dropped 0 bases and J dropped 5 bases, with 11 bases sitting between them. CDR3 sequence: CASSLDPGWYGYTF. The CDR3 DNA is TGCGCCAGCAGCTTGGATCCGGGGTGGTATGGCTACACCTTC.

The V gene is TRBV6-6, the J gene TRBJ1-2; D is unresolved. Looked up from germline, CDR1 is MNHNY and CDR2 is SVGAGI (reference sequence). Trimming cost V 6 bases and J 8 bases, with 10 bases left between them. This CDR3 comprises 11 residues. The CDR3 loop reads CASSPPPGYTF. Here the CDR3 DNA reads TGTGCCAGCAGCCCCCCTCCAGGCTACACCTTC.

The genes are TRBV5-1 and TRBJ2-3; D unclear. From germline, CDR1 is SGHRS and CDR2 YFSETQ. The CDR3 sequence is 14 residues long. Trimming pared 1 base from V and 2 bases from J, leaving 8 bases between. Here the CDR3 reads CASSLMAATDTQYF. Here the CDR3 DNA reads TGCGCCAGCAGCTTGATGGCTGCCACAGATACGCAGTATTTT.